This T cell receptor beta chain was documented in a study of blood T cell repertoires in COVID-19. The overall study: Spain, Italy and the United States supplied samples that represented acute and convalescent COVID-19. PBMCs, B-cell-depleted T cells, or T cells were the source of the cDNA or gDNA that made up the material.

One Seattle source followed patients from active infection through their disease course. Authors' methods: Cell counts per sample came from amplifying reference gene primers. Data came from immunoSEQ multiplex PCR; TCRdb stores just in-frame clones and leaves some out. V, J and clone size are those of that table, while D and trimming were read from the DNA. The data hold 100,000 to 150,000 clones, with around nine tenths observed a single time. The CDR3 runs to 17 residues. Germline V lookup: CDR1 LGHDT, CDR2 YNNKEL (reference sequence). Unmatched junction bases numbered 18, after V lost 8 bases and J lost 6 bases.

The V gene is TRBV3-1 (or the pseudogene TRBV3-2), the J gene TRBJ2-2; 7 nucleotides align to TRBD2. The origin of this receptor is a woman aged 70-85 years with COVID-19, enrolled during active disease. The specimen was peripheral blood. Here the CDR3 reads CASGSSGGNRPAGELFF. DNA of the CDR3: TGTGCCAGCGGATCCTCCGGGGGGAATCGGCCGGCCGGGGAGCTGTTTTTT.